A single sample is the source of the 15 T cell receptor beta chains below, sequenced in a study of blood T cell repertoires in COVID-19. The assay was immunoSEQ multiplex PCR, and TCRdb's table has in-frame clones only and misses some. The repertoire includes 91,000 or so clones, around 87% of them detected once, and approximately 15% sits in the top ten. The sample consisted of peripheral blood. Receptors originate from a human donor in a cohort sampled during active COVID-19.

V gene TRBV18 combines with J gene TRBJ2-7; 10 bases map to TRBD1. The CDR3 sequence is 15 residues long. In germline, CDR1 is KGHSH, CDR2 LQKENI. V lost 4 bases and J lost 6; bases outside the gene matches: 9. CDR3 in DNA: TGTGCCAGCTCACTGGCGGGACAGGGGATTAGCGAGCAGTACTTC. Translated, it gives CASSLAGQGISEQYF.

The V call is TRBV30, the J call TRBJ2-7, with D perhaps matching TRBD1 (6 bases). Germline V lookup: CDR1 GTSNPN, CDR2 SVGIG (reference sequence). The CDR3 spans 18 residues. V lost 0 bases to trimming and J lost 2 bases, with 23 bases between them. The DNA of the CDR3 is TGTGCCTGGAGTGTAGACCTAGGACAGCACCCGAGAACCTACGAGCAGTACTTC. Translation: CAWSVDLGQHPRTYEQYF. The whole variable domain, remainder taken from reference TRBV30 and TRBJ2-7, is SQTIHQWPATLVQPVGSPLSLECTVEGTSNPNLYWYRQAAGRGLQLLFYSVGIGQISSEVPQNLSASRPQDRQFILSSKKLLLSDSGFYLCAWSVDLGQHPRTYEQYFGPGTRLTVT.

This rearrangement joins TRBV5-6 to TRBJ1-1, with D perhaps matching TRBD1 (5 bases). Per the germline V gene, CDR1 is SGHDT and CDR2 is YYEEEE. V shed 1 base and J shed 4 bases, with 11 bases lying between them. The CDR3 has 14 amino acids. The CDR3 loop is CASSLRGWGTEAFF. The CDR3 region has the DNA TGTGCCAGCAGCTTGAGGGGATGGGGCACTGAAGCTTTCTTT.

This clone appeared a single time. The chain carries TRBV6-5 and TRBJ2-7, with 7 bases lining up with TRBD1. CDR1 and CDR2 (germline): MNHEY, SVGAGI. The CDR3 runs 16 residues. V shed 4 bases, J shed 6 bases, and the junction held 15 bases outside the gene matches. CDR3 bases: TGTGCCAGCAGTTCCTACTCCGCCCCCAGGGGGTCCGAGCAGTACTTC. It encodes CASSSYSAPRGSEQYF.

This chain links TRBV7-8 with TRBJ2-7; a possible D gene is TRBD1 (5 bases). CDR3 length: 16 residues. V was pared by 1 base and J by 3 bases, with 16 bases between. Germline loops: CDR1 SGHVS, CDR2 FQNEAQ. CDR3 bases: TGTGCCAGCAGCTTAGTCATTGTGGGGCCAGACTACGAGCAGTACTTC. Its translation is CASSLVIVGPDYEQYF.

V gene TRBV5-1 combines with J gene TRBJ2-1, with 9 bases that match TRBD1. This CDR3 comprises 13 residues. CDR1 and CDR2 (germline): SGHRS, YFSETQ. V dropped 4 bases and J dropped 8; count of bases not matched to a gene: 4. CDR3 sequence: CASSQGQGDEQFF. The DNA for the CDR3 is TGCGCCAGCAGCCAGGGACAGGGAGATGAGCAGTTCTTC.

The rearrangement links TRBV7-6 to TRBJ1-3; TRBD1 is a possible D gene (6 bases). Germline CDR1 and CDR2: SGHVS and FNYEAQ. The CDR3 is 14 amino acids. Trimming took 3 bases from V and 4 from J, leaving 10 bases between them. Written as DNA, the CDR3 is TGTGCCAGCAGCTTCGGACAGAGAGGAAACACCATATATTTT. Translation gives CASSFGQRGNTIYF.

CDR3 protein: CASSLGSGGNYNEQFF. Written as DNA, the CDR3 is TGTGCCAGCAGCTTAGGGTCGGGGGGGAACTACAATGAGCAGTTCTTC. This chain connects TRBV7-2 to TRBJ2-1; 8 bases agree with TRBD2. Germline assignment: CDR1 SGHTA and CDR2 FQGNSA. Trimming removed 1 base from V and 3 bases from J; junction bases left unmatched: 5. The CDR3 runs to 16 residues.

This sequence joins TRBV6-5 and TRBJ2-7; a weak D match, TRBD1 (6 bases). The CDR3 has 14 residues. The germline CDR1 and CDR2 sequences are MNHEY and SVGAGI. Trimming left V 1 base short and J 3 bases short, with 10 bases between. CDR3 sequence: CASSYFRTDYEQYF. The DNA for the CDR3 is TGTGCCAGCAGTTACTTTCGGACAGACTACGAGCAGTACTTC.

The chain combines TRBV20-1 with TRBJ2-5; D may be TRBD1 (6 bases). The CDR3 consists of 11 residues. In germline, CDR1 is DFQATT, CDR2 SNEGSKA (reference sequence). V lost 4 bases to trimming and J lost 5 bases, with 8 bases between them. The CDR3 here is CSATTGETQYF. The CDR3 nucleotides are TGCAGTGCTACCACAGGGGAGACCCAGTACTTC.

The genes are TRBV18 and TRBJ2-1; 12 bases are a match to TRBD1. The germline V gene encodes CDR1 KGHSH and CDR2 LQKENI. With 5 bases clipped from V and 6 bases from J, the junction kept 8 bases outside the gene matches. CDR3 length equals 16 residues. CDR3 amino acids: CASSFLRDRGLNEQFF. In DNA form, the CDR3 reads TGTGCCAGCTCATTTTTAAGGGACAGGGGGCTCAATGAGCAGTTCTTC.

The chain uses TRBV5-1 and TRBJ1-2; 7 bases align to TRBD1. V lost 4 bases to trimming and J lost 4 bases; unmatched junction nucleotides: 10. CDR1 is SGHRS, CDR2 YFSETQ, per germline. This CDR3 contains 15 residues. CDR3 DNA sequence: TGCGCCAGCAGCCGAGACAGGGCGGGAACCTATGGCTACACCTTC. Protein product: CASSRDRAGTYGYTF.

In nucleotides, the CDR3 is TGCGCCAGCAGCTTAGTAGGGAGGAACACTGAAGCTTTCTTT. Amino acids: CASSLVGRNTEAFF. The genes are TRBV5-1 and TRBJ1-1; D unresolved. V was clipped by 2 bases and J by 1 base, with 9 bases between them. CDR1 and CDR2 from the germline V gene are SGHRS and YFSETQ. The CDR3 totals 14 residues.

In its sample, this clone was seen once. The genes are TRBV30 and TRBJ1-1; 9 positions agree with TRBD1. Germline assignment: CDR1 GTSNPN and CDR2 SVGIG (reference sequence). V shed 8 bases and J 1 base; nucleotides not matched to a gene: 8. This CDR3 comprises 14 residues. Written as DNA, the CDR3 is TGTGCCAGCTATGACAGGGGGAAGAACACTGAAGCTTTCTTT. Translation: CASYDRGKNTEAFF. Using reference TRBV30 and TRBJ1-1 for the parts outside the CDR3, the full variable domain is SQTIHQWPATLVQPVGSPLSLECTVEGTSNPNLYWYRQAAGRGLQLLFYSVGIGQISSEVPQNLSASRPQDRQFILSSKKLLLSDSGFYLCASYDRGKNTEAFFGQGTRLTVV.

This chain connects TRBV6-1 to TRBJ1-2; maybe TRBD1 (5 bases). CDR1 is MNHNS, CDR2 SASEGT, per germline. The CDR3 has 14 amino acids. Between the trimmed V and J ends, which lost 0 bases and 4 bases, there was a span of 9 bases. The CDR3 reads CASSEATDIYGYTF. The CDR3, as DNA: TGTGCCAGCAGTGAAGCAACGGACATCTATGGCTACACCTTC.